The 14 T cell receptor beta chains reported below all come from one sample, sequenced in a study of tumor-infiltrating lymphocytes in primary liver carcinoma. It was from about 19-30 mg of unsorted bulk tissue that RNA and DNA were co-extracted. Reverse transcription of 500 ng total RNA with a constant-region primer produced TCR beta cDNA. Libraries covering TCR beta were generated through three nested multiplex PCR rounds (using a slightly modified ARM-PCR). Both of the initial two PCR rounds ran for approximately 11 cycles and employed TRBV1-TRBV30 forward primers alongside a C-beta reverse primer. TCRdb passed the multiplex PCR reads through MiXCR, listing each CDR3 protein once. The data show some 110,000 distinct CDR3 sequences, with approximately 82% seen just once and approximately 18% held by the top ten. The sample consisted of liver tumor tissue from sampling region 3. The subset denotes: tumor region T3, left-lateral pole. These receptors were collected from a man aged 35 to 55 with primary liver carcinoma and hepatitis B virus infection.

Notes on this clonotype: Given a much more abundant clone one base away, this may be a read error. The CDR3 here is CASRSLYEQYF. The DNA of the CDR3 is TGTGCCAGCAGGAGCCTCTACGAGCAGTACTTC. V is TRBV28 and J is TRBJ2-7; no definite D call. Germline V gives CDR1 MDHEN, CDR2 SYDVKM. CDR3 length equals 11 residues. V shed 6 bases and J shed 3 bases, with 6 bases lying between them.

There are many counts of this clonotype. The V call is TRBV6-1, the J call TRBJ2-4; D gene uncertain. CDR3 length: 14 residues. V dropped 2 bases and J dropped 11 bases, with 16 bases sitting between them. Germline V CDR1 and CDR2: MNHNS, SASEGT. CDR3 region: CASSEITTVNFQYF. In DNA form, the CDR3 reads TGTGCCAGCAGTGAAATCACCACAGTAAATTTTCAGTACTTC.

The chain is built from TRBV5-1 and TRBJ2-1; maybe TRBD2 (6 bases). Germline loops: CDR1 SGHRS, CDR2 YFSETQ. This CDR3 contains 16 residues. Deletions cut 1 base from V and 4 bases from J, with 15 bases between. The CDR3, as DNA: TGCGCCAGCAGCTTGACAGGCGGGAATAGGTACAATGAGCAGTTCTTC. Amino acids: CASSLTGGNRYNEQFF.

Concerning this clonotype itself: A much larger clone is a single base away; this may be a read error. This chain uses TRBV24-1 with TRBJ1-2, with no clear D. Looked up from germline, CDR1 is KGHDR and CDR2 is SFDVKD. The CDR3 loop spans 11 amino acids. This chain's CDR3 is CVTSDGVSYTF. In DNA, the CDR3 is TGTGTCACCAGTGATGGAGTAAGCTACACCTTC.

At least ten counts were recorded for this clonotype. J is TRBJ2-1 and V is TRBV4-3; the D gene is possibly TRBD2 (6 bases). The germline V gene has CDR1 LGHNA and CDR2 YSLEER. The CDR3 has 15 amino acids. The germline V and J ends were trimmed by 2 bases and 4 bases, with 12 bases remaining between them. The CDR3 sequence is CASSQTRESYNEQFF. The CDR3, as DNA: TGCGCCAGCAGCCAAACACGGGAGTCGTACAATGAGCAGTTCTTC.

About this clonotype: The junction departs from germline at one end; a sequencing error may be responsible. The chain is built from TRBV30 and TRBJ1-1, with no clear D. The CDR3 spans 12 residues. Germline CDR1 and CDR2: GTSNPN and SVGIG (reference sequence). This CDR3 is CAWRRLNTEVFF. In DNA, the CDR3 is TGTGCCTGGAGACGTTTAAACACTGAAGTTTTCTTT.

Notes on this clonotype: The conserved closing phenylalanine or tryptophan is absent in this CDR3, likely reflecting a read error. The DNA is omitted, as the CDR3 cannot be located on it reliably, and the CDR3 follows TCRdb's listing. The chain couples TRBV6-5 to TRBJ2-3; no check of the table's D call, TRBD1, against the DNA was made. CDR1 MNHEY and CDR2 SVGAGI come from the germline V gene. The CDR3 sequence runs 14 residues, both termini included. CDR3 in amino acids: CASKRTGSTDTHYY.

The chain uses TRBV11-3 and TRBJ2-7; tentatively, D is TRBD1 (5 bases). Per germline, CDR1 SGHNT and CDR2 YENEEA. The CDR3 has 14 amino acids. The CDR3 loop reads CESSPGEGDYEQYV. The DNA for the CDR3 is TGTGAGAGCAGCCCTGGAGAAGGGGACTACGAGCAGTACGTC.

As concerns this clonotype: At one end, the junction sequence differs from germline, possibly due to a read error. V and J are TRBV6-6 and TRBJ2-3; 7 bases match TRBD1. The CDR3 consists of 15 residues. Looked up from germline, CDR1 is MNHNY and CDR2 is SVGAGI (reference sequence). CDR3 in DNA: TGTGCCAATAGTCTCGACCTAGGGGGCACAGATACGCAATATTTC. Its translation is CANSLDLGGTDTQYF.

This clonotype was found a few times. An end of the junction does not agree with germline; a read error may underlie this. This chain uses TRBV10-3 with TRBJ1-2; 9 bases map to TRBD1. Germline V lookup: CDR1 ENHRY, CDR2 SYGVKD. The CDR3 consists of 15 residues. The CDR3 DNA is TGTACCATCAGTGATCTCCGGGACAGGGAATCTGGCTACACCTTC. Its translation: CTISDLRDRESGYTF.

Notes on this clonotype: A junction boundary mismatches the germline segment, possibly from a read error. This chain connects TRBV6-1 to TRBJ1-2; D is unresolved. Germline lookup yields CDR1 MNHNS and CDR2 SASEGT. The CDR3 is 13 residues long. The CDR3 sequence is CASSVGVRDSYTF. The CDR3 coding sequence is TGTGCCAGTAGTGTCGGGGTTAGGGATAGCTACACCTTC.

As concerns this clonotype: At one end the junction does not follow the germline gene, possibly because of a read error. CDR3 sequence: CASSQNPGGAQHF. The CDR3 DNA reads as TGTGCCAGCAGCCAAAATCCAGGGGGGGCCCAGCATTTC. The V call is TRBV14, the J call TRBJ1-5; 7 nucleotides match TRBD1. CDR3 length: 13 amino acids. Germline V CDR1 and CDR2: SGHDN, FVKESK.

Comments on this clonotype: The conserved closing phenylalanine or tryptophan is absent in this CDR3, likely reflecting a read error. No DNA is shown, since the ends of the CDR3 on it are uncertain; the CDR3 is the one TCRdb lists. V and J are TRBV6-5 and TRBJ2-6; no DNA check was done on the table's D call, TRBD2. Ends included, the CDR3 has 19 residues. Germline CDR1 reads MNHEY; CDR2 reads SVGAGI. CDR3 sequence: CASSRPWAGPLSGANVLIS.

This clonotype was seen only once. This chain links TRBV10-2 with TRBJ2-7; no clear D. Germline CDR1 reads WSHSY; CDR2 reads SAAADI. V was cut by 5 bases and J by 3 bases, with 11 bases left in between. The CDR3 is 13 residues long. CDR3 nucleotides: TGCGCCAGCAGTTGGGTACTCTACTACGAGCAGTACTTC. This encodes CASSWVLYYEQYF.